This entry concerns a single TCR beta chain. Its antigen is unidentified. This CDR3 is built from 13 residues. CDR1 is SGHAT and CDR2 is FQDESV in the germline V gene (reference sequence). Trimming removed 7 bases from V and 11 bases from J, with 19 bases in between. Researchers generated TCR beta cDNA from approximately 0.55 ug of total RNA, relying on a constant-region primer. Three nested multiplex PCR rounds, a slightly modified ARM-PCR method, built the TCR beta libraries. TRBV1-TRBV30 forward primers and a C-beta reverse primer were used in the first two PCR rounds, which each ran for approximately 10 cycles. TCRdb called the multiplex PCR reads again in MiXCR, with one record for every CDR3 protein. The repertoire holds approximately 310,000 distinct CDR3 sequences, approximately 65% seen once, with roughly 9% in the top ten. The data stem from a study of tumor-infiltrating lymphocytes in primary liver carcinoma. The overall study: Resecting the tumor surgically was how the patients' primary liver carcinoma was treated. Points from the study as a whole: Bulk unsorted material prevented CD4+ and CD8+ repertoire comparison. Lesser overlap characterized tumor-adjacent and tumor-blood pairs relative to tumor region pairs.

Extraction also yielded germline DNA, while blood RNA was obtained from unsorted whole blood. This sequence was found in a man in his forties with primary liver carcinoma and hepatitis B virus infection. Sequencing was carried out using peripheral blood. The chain is built from TRBV11-1 and TRBJ2-3, with D perhaps TRBD2 (6 bases). CDR3 coding DNA: TGTGCCAGCATTGCGGGAAGGTCAGGTATGCAGTATTTT. It encodes CASIAGRSGMQYF. The full variable domain, rest sourced from reference TRBV11-1 and TRBJ2-3, is EAEVAQSPRYKITEKSQAVAFWCDPISGHATLYWYRQILGQGPELLVQFQDESVVDDSQLPKDRFSAERLKGVDSTLKIQPAELGDSAMYLCASIAGRSGMQYFGPGTRLTVL.